This T cell receptor beta chain derives from a study of T cell clonotyping in hematopoietic cell transplantation. Study-level background: Recipient samples before transplant were obtained post-cytoreduction.

This clone showed up just once. Its antigen is unknown. General observations from the study: After transplant, recipient diversity fell while pathologically expanded clonotypes grew through day 180. At the given depth, recipient repertoires were over 95% de novo clonotypes.

Repertoires were generated with immunoSEQ multiplex PCR, while TCRdb's copy carries only in-frame clones and drops some. The sample carries some 76,000 clones, 90% to 96% recorded once. This CDR3 is 13 amino acids long. Germline assignment: CDR1 SQVTM and CDR2 ANQGSEA. V was shortened by 1 base and J by 0 bases, with 6 bases between the two germline ends. Time point reported: recipient sample about 28 days before transplant, after cytoreduction. The origin of this receptor is a woman between 50 and 59 years old with acute myeloid leukemia. Some clones in this sample may be carry-over from other donors' samples. The sequenced sample was peripheral blood mononuclear cells, obtained before stem cell transplant. The chain has TRBV29-1 and TRBJ1-2; perhaps TRBD1 as D (5 bases). The CDR3 sequence: CSVEGQSNYGYTF. As DNA, the CDR3 is TGCAGCGTTGAAGGACAGTCTAACTATGGCTACACCTTC.